This T cell receptor beta chain was sequenced for a study of radiotherapy plus CTLA-4 blockade in lung cancer. Across the study: Objective response was observed in roughly a sixth of patients, and disease control in approximately 33%. General study results and limits: How blood T cell clones changed early, along with interferon-beta, reportedly forecast response best.

Notes on this clone: Its antigen is currently unknown. One end of the junction does not line up with germline, which may come from a read error.

The data were produced by immunoSEQ multiplex PCR, yet TCRdb's version contains in-frame clones alone and is incomplete. The data show 55,000 to 75,000 clones, roughly 76% seen once. Germline CDR1 reads SSHAT; CDR2 reads FNYEAQ (reference sequence). The CDR3 totals 11 residues. This material consisted of peripheral blood, taken from a patient treated with radiotherapy plus ipilimumab. V gene TRBV7-7 combines with J gene TRBJ2-2; D is unresolved. This TCR was recovered from a human donor with non-small cell lung cancer whose response to radiotherapy plus ipilimumab could not be evaluated. Some clones in this sample may be carry-over from other donors' samples. The CDR3 spells CASSRGGELFF. The CDR3 DNA sequence: TGTGCTAGCAGTAGAGGCGGGGAGCTGTTTTTT.